The rows below give T cell receptor beta chains drawn from one sample of a study of blood T cell repertoires in COVID-19. Assay: immunoSEQ multiplex PCR; the TCRdb copy retains only in-frame clones and omits some. The table records about 250,000 clones, about 83% of them present only once. Sample: peripheral blood. These receptors all come from an elderly woman with COVID-19, enrolled during active disease. Each CDR3 is given with its conserved first and last residue. The D gene is left open where the match is weak. A row's size may be missing; if present it is once, few, many or a size class.

d_call	j_call	v_call	clone_size	cdr3_nt	cdr3_aa
NA	TRBJ2-2	TRBV9	NA	TGTGCCAGCAGCGTAGACCCCAGGACGAACACCGGGGAGCTGTTTTTT	CASSVDPRTNTGELFF
NA	TRBJ1-1	TRBV7-2	once	TGTGCCAGCAGCAAGGTAGGGGGCACTGAAGCTTTCTTT	CASSKVGGTEAFF
NA	TRBJ1-6	TRBV7-6	few	TGTGCCAGCAGCTTAGGACAGGATACTTCACCCCTCCACTTT	CASSLGQDTSPLHF
NA	TRBJ2-6	TRBV7-3	NA	TGTGCCAGCAGCTTATCCAGCTCTGGGGCCAACGTCCTGACTTTC	CASSLSSSGANVLTF
TRBD1	TRBJ1-1	TRBV7-9	NA	TGTGCCAGCAGGCGAGGGACAGCCATGAACACTGAAGCTTTCTTT	CASRRGTAMNTEAFF
TRBD2	TRBJ2-3	TRBV7-8	NA	TGTGCCAGCAGCTTAGCTACTAGCGGGGTCCAAGGTACGCAGTATTTT	CASSLATSGVQGTQYF
NA	TRBJ1-1	TRBV7-9	NA	TGTGCCAGCAGCTTAGGGCCCGCAGGGAACACTGAAGCTTTCTTT	CASSLGPAGNTEAFF
TRBD1	TRBJ2-5	TRBV4-1	NA	TGCGCCAGCAGCAGGACAGGGGCTCAAGAGACCCAGTACTTC	CASSRTGAQETQYF
NA	TRBJ1-1	TRBV28	NA	TGTGCCAGCAGTTCCCAGGGGCGGATGAACACTGAAGCTTTCTTT	CASSSQGRMNTEAFF
NA	TRBJ2-1	TRBV3-1/TRBV3-2	NA	TGTGCCAGCAGCCAGAGGGGGGGCCCCCATGAGCAGTTCTTC	CASSQRGGPHEQFF
NA	TRBJ1-5	TRBV6-5	NA	TGTGCCAGCGCCGACTGGGGCAATCAGCCCCAGCATTTT	CASADWGNQPQHF
TRBD1	TRBJ1-4	TRBV5-5	NA	TGTGCCAGCAGCTCGACAGGGAATAATGAAAAACTGTTTTTT	CASSSTGNNEKLFF
NA	TRBJ2-7	TRBV28	NA	TGTGCCAGCAGGATTAGCCAGGGGATCACCTACGAGCAGTACTTC	CASRISQGITYEQYF
TRBD1	TRBJ1-2	TRBV6-5	NA	TGTGCCAGCAGCCCCGGGACAGGGGGTTTGGGTGGCTACACCTTC	CASSPGTGGLGGYTF
TRBD1	TRBJ1-1	TRBV6-5	NA	TGTGCCAGCAGTTACTCCGGGACAGCATACACTGAAGCTTTCTTT	CASSYSGTAYTEAFF
NA	TRBJ1-5	TRBV4-2	few	TGTGCCAGCAGCCAAAGCGAAAATCAGCCCCAGCATTTT	CASSQSENQPQHF
TRBD1	TRBJ1-1	TRBV6-6	NA	TGTGCCAGCAGTTACTCATCGGGACAGGGGAACACTGAAGCTTTCTTT	CASSYSSGQGNTEAFF
NA	TRBJ2-1	TRBV5-1	NA	TGCGCCAGCAGGGAGGGCGTTGAGCAGTTCTTC	CASREGVEQFF
NA	TRBJ2-5	TRBV21-1	NA	TGTGCCAGCAGCAACGCCACAAAGACCCAGTACTTC	CASSNATKTQYF
TRBD1	TRBJ1-1	TRBV19	NA	TGTGCCAGTAGCAACAAACAGGGGGTACACACTGAAGCTTTCTTT	CASSNKQGVHTEAFF
TRBD2	TRBJ2-3	TRBV9	once	TGTGCCAGCAGCGTAGTAGATAGCGGGGGGCGGGGTGATACGCAGTATTTT	CASSVVDSGGRGDTQYF
TRBD1	TRBJ1-1	TRBV28	NA	TGTGCCAGCACCTCCAGGGGGCGGAGAATTGGTGAAGCTTTCTTT	CASTSRGRRIGEAFF
NA	TRBJ1-6	TRBV10-3	NA	TGTGCCAGGGGAGAGATCTATAATTCACCCCTCCACTTT	CARGEIYNSPLHF
TRBD1	TRBJ1-1	TRBV3-1/TRBV3-2	NA	TGTGCCAGCAGTCCTCTCGGACAGGGGACTGAAGCTTTCTTT	CASSPLGQGTEAFF
NA	TRBJ1-1	TRBV6-5	few	TGTGCCAGCAAATCGAGTGGCGGCACTGAAGCTTTCTTT	CASKSSGGTEAFF
NA	TRBJ1-3	TRBV7-2	once	TGTGCCAGCAGCCGCGGACAGACCTCTGGAAACACCATATATTTT	CASSRGQTSGNTIYF
TRBD1	TRBJ2-3	TRBV9	NA	TGTGCCAGCAGCTCCCGGGACAGGGGGCTCGATACGCAGTATTTT	CASSSRDRGLDTQYF
NA	TRBJ2-2	TRBV5-1	once	TGCGCCAGCAGCCTAAACAGGGAACTCACCGGGGAGCTGTTTTTT	CASSLNRELTGELFF
TRBD2	TRBJ2-1	TRBV9	NA	TGTGCCAGCAGCACTCCCGGGACTAGCGGCCAGGGGGAGCAGTTCTTC	CASSTPGTSGQGEQFF
NA	TRBJ1-6	TRBV4-2	NA	TGTGCCAGCAGCCTGGACCGGGACTCGAATTCACCCCTCCACTTT	CASSLDRDSNSPLHF
TRBD1	TRBJ2-6	TRBV5-8	NA	TGTGCCAGCAGTCGTACCGGGACAGTGGTAGCGGCCAACGTCCTGACTTTC	CASSRTGTVVAANVLTF
NA	TRBJ2-3	TRBV24-1	once	TGTGCCACCAGTCAGGAGGCAGATACGCAGTATTTT	CATSQEADTQYF
TRBD2	TRBJ2-3	TRBV6-5	NA	TGTGCCAGCAGCTCTAGCGGGGGGGCCGCGGATACGCAGTATTTT	CASSSSGGAADTQYF
TRBD1	TRBJ1-2	TRBV5-1	NA	TGCGCCAGCAGTTCCGGACAGGGCAAATATGGCTACACCTTC	CASSSGQGKYGYTF
TRBD1	TRBJ1-5	TRBV6-5	NA	TGTGCCAGCAGTTTAGGACAGGGAAGCAATCAGCCCCAGCATTTT	CASSLGQGSNQPQHF
TRBD1	TRBJ2-2	TRBV15	few	TGTGCCACCAGCAGGACGACAGGGAAGACCACCGGGGAGCTGTTTTTT	CATSRTTGKTTGELFF
NA	TRBJ1-6	TRBV30	NA	TGTGCCTGTTCAGAATATTCACCCCTCCACTTT	CACSEYSPLHF
NA	TRBJ1-2	TRBV4-1	NA	TGCGCCAGCAGCCAAGACCAACAGGGAGTACAGGGCTACACCTTC	CASSQDQQGVQGYTF
NA	TRBJ1-2	TRBV29-1	NA	TGCAGCGGGCTGGACAAGTCGGGCTACACCTTC	CSGLDKSGYTF
TRBD2	TRBJ2-5	TRBV13	NA	TGTGCCAGCAGCTTTAGGACTAGCGGGCTCCAAGAGACCCAGTACTTC	CASSFRTSGLQETQYF
NA	TRBJ2-3	TRBV19	NA	TGTGCCAGTAGTATGCAGGGGTTCGGCACAGATACGCAGTATTTT	CASSMQGFGTDTQYF
TRBD1	TRBJ2-5	TRBV29-1	NA	TGCAGCGTCCCTCCGGGACAGGGGCCCCACCAAGGCAAAGAGACCCAGTACTTC	CSVPPGQGPHQGKETQYF
TRBD1	TRBJ1-1	TRBV28	NA	TGTGCCAGTAGGAGGGACAGGTTCACTGAAGCTTTCTTT	CASRRDRFTEAFF
TRBD1	TRBJ2-3	TRBV7-9	many	TGTGCCAGCAGCTCGGGACAGCCCGTTAGCCAAACAGATACGCAGTATTTT	CASSSGQPVSQTDTQYF
NA	TRBJ2-5	TRBV28	NA	TGTGCCAGCAGTTTCCCGGACAGACCAAGAGAGCCCCAGTACTTC	CASSFPDRPREPQYF
NA	TRBJ2-7	TRBV18	NA	TGTGCCAGCTCACCACCGGCAGGGCCCTACGAGCAGTACTTC	CASSPPAGPYEQYF
TRBD2	TRBJ2-3	TRBV6-8	NA	TGTGCCTTGCGGCTAGCGGGGGCGATATGCACAGATACGCAGTATTTT	CALRLAGAICTDTQYF
TRBD2	TRBJ2-3	TRBV5-1	NA	TGCGCCAGCAGCGCGGGGGGGAGGAGCACAGATACGCAGTATTTT	CASSAGGRSTDTQYF
NA	TRBJ1-4	TRBV6-6	NA	TGTGCCAGCACCCTAACTAATGAAAAACTGTTTTTT	CASTLTNEKLFF
TRBD1	TRBJ1-2	TRBV18	NA	TGTGCCAGCTCACCACTGAATCAGGGACAGGCGCCGGGCTACACCTTC	CASSPLNQGQAPGYTF
NA	TRBJ1-4	TRBV18	NA	TGTGCCAGCTCACCCGACCGACAGACAGTCGTTGTTGAAAAACTGTTTTTT	CASSPDRQTVVVEKLFF
NA	TRBJ1-1	TRBV18	NA	TGTGCCAGCTCACGCGGAGGGTCGAGCACTGAAGCTTTCTTT	CASSRGGSSTEAFF